This passage covers 9 T cell receptor beta chains from one sample sequenced in a study of OX40 agonist ivuxolimab in advanced cancers. This table comes from immunoSEQ multiplex PCR, and its TCRdb copy is limited to in-frame clones, with some not included. The table includes about 48,000 clones, around 80% detected once. This specimen was CD4+ or CD8+ T cells sorted from blood, taken in a trial of the OX40 agonist ivuxolimab. The receptors shown here come from an adult with an advanced solid tumor such as melanoma, head and neck, liver or kidney cancer.

This chain uses TRBV5-1 with TRBJ2-3; D is perhaps TRBD2 (6 bases). Trimming removed 0 bases at V and 4 bases at J, with 15 bases between. Per germline, CDR1 SGHRS and CDR2 YFSETQ. This CDR3 contains 16 residues. The CDR3 loop is CASSLASGAGSDTQYF. CDR3 DNA sequence: TGCGCCAGCAGCTTGGCCTCGGGAGCGGGCTCAGATACGCAGTATTTT.

This clone was seen just once. The chain uses TRBV20-1 and TRBJ2-1; D gene ambiguous. V was pared by 5 bases and J by 2 bases, with 1 base between. The germline V gene encodes CDR1 DFQATT and CDR2 SNEGSKA (reference sequence). The CDR3 is made up of 10 amino acids. CDR3 DNA sequence: TGCAGTGCTCCCTACAATGAGCAGTTCTTC. Translated: CSAPYNEQFF.

The chain combines TRBV7-9 with TRBJ1-2, with D possibly being TRBD1 (6 bases). The CDR3 has 15 residues. V lost 4 bases to trimming and J lost 5 bases, with 17 bases between them. Germline-derived CDR1 and CDR2 are SEHNR and FQNEAQ (reference sequence). In DNA, the CDR3 is TGTGCCAGCAGCTCAATCGCGGGGGGCTGGTATGGCTACACCTTC. Translating it yields CASSSIAGGWYGYTF. Using reference TRBV7-9 and TRBJ1-2 for the parts outside the CDR3, the full variable domain is DTGVSQNPRHKITKRGQNVTFRCDPISEHNRLYWYRQTLGQGPEFLTYFQNEAQLEKSRLLSDRFSAERPKGSFSTLEIQRTEQGDSAMYLCASSSIAGGWYGYTFGSGTRLTVV.

V usage is TRBV29-1 and J usage is TRBJ1-1; no reliable D call. The CDR3 is made up of 10 amino acids. CDR1 is SQVTM and CDR2 is ANQGSEA in the germline V gene. Deletions cut 7 bases from V and 5 bases from J, with 8 bases between. The CDR3 DNA reads TGCAGCGCCCGGGAGACTGAAGCTTTCTTT. Protein product: CSARETEAFF.

As DNA, the CDR3 is TGTGCCAGCAGAGGAAACCGGGACAGGGGACAGAACACTGAAGCTTTCTTT. This gives the protein CASRGNRDRGQNTEAFF. The chain employs TRBV2 and TRBJ1-1, with 10 bases aligning to TRBD1. Germline lookup yields CDR1 SNHLY and CDR2 FYNNEI. This CDR3 comprises 17 residues. V shed 6 bases and J 1 base; nucleotides not matched to a gene: 11.

This clone was counted once. V is TRBV4-3 and J is TRBJ2-5; tentative D call: TRBD2 (6 bases). Trimming pared 4 bases from V and 5 bases from J, leaving 23 bases between. Germline loops: CDR1 LGHNA, CDR2 YSLEER. This CDR3 is 17 amino acids long. This CDR3 is CASSPSQGGDWVETQYF. The CDR3 DNA reads as TGCGCCAGCAGCCCCTCCCAGGGCGGGGATTGGGTGGAGACCCAGTACTTC.

CDR3 loop: CASSLVGPSTEEAFF. In DNA form, the CDR3 reads TGCGCCAGCAGCTTGGTGGGGCCCAGCACTGAGGAAGCTTTCTTT. This rearrangement joins TRBV5-1 to TRBJ1-1, with a possible D match to TRBD1 (5 bases). The CDR3 is 15 residues long. V lost 0 bases to trimming and J lost 8 bases, with 17 bases between them. Germline-derived CDR1 and CDR2 are SGHRS and YFSETQ.

The chain recombines TRBV9 with TRBJ2-3, with D possibly called TRBD1 or TRBD2 (5 bases each). Per the germline V gene, CDR1 is SGDLS and CDR2 is YYNGEE. The CDR3 has 14 amino acids. V was cut by 4 bases and J by 4 bases, with 13 bases left in between. CDR3 sequence: CASSPSGTADTQYF. DNA of the CDR3: TGTGCCAGCAGCCCCTCCGGGACGGCAGATACGCAGTATTTT.

V is TRBV15 and J is TRBJ1-4; D not certain. The CDR3 contains 13 residues. Trimming took off 1 base at V and 8 bases at J, with 8 bases between the two ends. The germline gives CDR1 LNHNV, CDR2 YYDKDF (reference sequence). The CDR3 DNA is TGTGCCACCAGCAGAGGTTCGGGAGAAAAACTGTTTTTT. As protein: CATSRGSGEKLFF.